The following is a TCR beta chain sequence with its context. This entry belongs to a study of blood T cell repertoires in COVID-19. In the study overall: Some COVID-19 samples were acute and others convalescent; all came from the United States, Italy and Spain. T cells, B-cell-depleted T cells, or PBMCs provided the cDNA or gDNA that served as material.

Trimming shortened V by 3 bases and J by 7 bases, and 13 bases separated the two germline ends. The CDR3 is made up of 13 amino acids. Germline CDR1 DFQATT, CDR2 SNEGSKA (reference sequence). Authors' analysis steps: Scientists estimated how many nucleated cells there were by amplifying reference gene primers. Only in-frame clones appear in the TCRdb table, and some are missing; sequencing was by immunoSEQ multiplex PCR. The V and J calls and clone size were taken over from that table, and D and trimming were inferred from the DNA. The sample has under 250,000 clones; 65% to 85% are singletons. The rearrangement links TRBV20-1 to TRBJ2-1; a weak D match, TRBD2 (5 bases). The material sequenced was peripheral blood. The sequence came from a woman aged 45-59 years with acute or convalescent COVID-19. DNA of the CDR3: TGCAGTGCTAGTATTACTAGAACGAATGAGCAGTTCTTC. Amino acid sequence: CSASITRTNEQFF.